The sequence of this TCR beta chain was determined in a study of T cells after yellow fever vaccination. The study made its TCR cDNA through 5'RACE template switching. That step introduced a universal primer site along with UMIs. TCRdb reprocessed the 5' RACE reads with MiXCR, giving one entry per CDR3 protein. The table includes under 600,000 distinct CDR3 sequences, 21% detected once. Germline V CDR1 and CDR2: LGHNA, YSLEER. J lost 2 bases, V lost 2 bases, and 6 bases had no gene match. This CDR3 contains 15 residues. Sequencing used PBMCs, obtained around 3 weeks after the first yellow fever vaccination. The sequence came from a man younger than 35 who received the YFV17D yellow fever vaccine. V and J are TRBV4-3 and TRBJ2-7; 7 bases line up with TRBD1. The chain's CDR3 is CASSQYSTGTYEQYF. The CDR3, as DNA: TGCGCCAGCAGCCAATATTCGACAGGGACCTACGAGCAGTACTTC.